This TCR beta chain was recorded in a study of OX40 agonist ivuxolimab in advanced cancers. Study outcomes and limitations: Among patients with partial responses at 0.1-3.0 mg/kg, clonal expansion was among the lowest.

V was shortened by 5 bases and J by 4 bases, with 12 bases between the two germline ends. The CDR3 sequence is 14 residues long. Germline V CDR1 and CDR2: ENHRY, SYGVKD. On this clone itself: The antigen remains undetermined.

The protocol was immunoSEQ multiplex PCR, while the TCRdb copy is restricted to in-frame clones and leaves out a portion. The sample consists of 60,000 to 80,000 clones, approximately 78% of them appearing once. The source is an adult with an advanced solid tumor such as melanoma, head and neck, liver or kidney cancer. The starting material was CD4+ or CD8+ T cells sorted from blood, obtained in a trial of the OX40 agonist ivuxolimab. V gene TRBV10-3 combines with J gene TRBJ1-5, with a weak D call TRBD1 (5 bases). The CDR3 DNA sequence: TGTGCCATCAGTCGGCAGGGCATAAATCAGCCCCAGCATTTT. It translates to CAISRQGINQPQHF.